This T cell receptor beta chain was recovered during a study of shared clonotypes between healthy human individuals. Broader study findings: With few donors, the genetic and exposure-history diversity represented was limited.

Germline CDR1 is SEHNR and CDR2 is FQNEAQ (reference sequence). The CDR3 has 16 residues. The germline V and J ends were trimmed by 4 bases and 14 bases, with 27 bases remaining between them. Regarding this clone: Its antigen remains unknown.

Sorted-subset replicate PCR reactions were performed with approximately 0.2 ug DNA, corresponding to 30,000 or so T cell genomes. Data came from immunoSEQ multiplex PCR; TCRdb stores just in-frame clones and leaves some out. The sample lists under 1 million clones; 80% to 95% were seen once. Naive CD8 cells were CD45RO-negative, positively selected for CCR7, excluding terminally differentiated effector memory CD45RA+ cells. Sequenced: naive CD8+ T cells sorted from blood. The chain has TRBV7-9 and TRBJ2-1; TRBD2 might be the D (6 bases). The TCR was taken from a man aged 30 to 39 in good health. CDR3 protein: CASSSPLSAVAVSEFF. The DNA of the CDR3 is TGTGCCAGCAGCTCCCCCTTGTCTGCTGTAGCGGTCAGCGAGTTCTTC.